This TCR beta chain originates from a study of vaccination and CD4 T cells after COVID-19. Study summary: From HCoV-229E, HCoV-OC43, HCoV-NL63 and SARS-CoV-2, overlapping spike peptides were used to stimulate the cells.

V dropped 6 bases and J dropped 4; count of bases not matched to a gene: 3. The length of the CDR3 is 14 residues. The germline V gene has CDR1 MNHNS and CDR2 SASEGT. Treatment reported: roughly 10-day PBMC culture with coronavirus spike peptide pools or control peptides (ViraFEST assay). From the unexposed donor, CD4+ T cells were collected ahead of the COVID-19 pandemic (2011-2018). On this clonotype: The antigen remains unidentified.

Sequencing of cultured CD4+ T cell DNA used the Oncomine TCR Beta short-read assay. In TCRdb, the PCR reads were re-called with MiXCR into one record per CDR3 protein. Of 6,600 or so distinct CDR3 sequences in the sample, approximately 37% are singletons; the top ten hold around two fifths. The gene calls are TRBV6-1 and TRBJ2-3, with 11 bases fitting TRBD2. Sequencing used CD4+ T cells from blood, cultured in vitro. This TCR derives from a human donor in good health. CDR3 protein: CASRTSGGPDTQYF. The CDR3 coding sequence is TGTGCCAGCAGAACTAGCGGGGGTCCAGATACGCAGTATTTT.